This TCR beta chain was recorded in a study of kidney transplant recipient with SARS-CoV-2 infection. This clonotype occurred many times. TCRdb reprocessed the reads with MiXCR, giving one entry per CDR3 protein. This table holds roughly 250,000 distinct CDR3 sequences, about 28% found once. Specimen: a blood sample, collected at baseline and on roughly day 110 from a kidney transplant recipient. This sequence was found in a young adult male patient who had COVID-19 and was a kidney transplant recipient. Some of these T cells may belong to the graft donor.

CDR3 in DNA: TGTGCCTGGAGTGTGGGGGGGACTGAAGCTTTCTTT. Translating it yields CAWSVGGTEAFF. This sequence joins TRBV30 and TRBJ1-1, with a weak D call TRBD1 (5 bases). This CDR3 is built from 12 residues. Germline assignment: CDR1 GTSNPN and CDR2 SVGIG (reference sequence). V was pared by 0 bases and J by 5 bases, with 7 bases between.